This TCR beta chain came from a study of cytomegalovirus exposure and HLA in healthy donors. Produced via immunoSEQ multiplex PCR; TCRdb's table is partial and in-frame only. The sample lists around 150,000 clones; 70% to 90% were seen once. This CDR3 has 16 residues. Trimming at V came to 0 bases and at J to 8 bases, leaving 8 bases not matched to a gene. Germline-derived CDR1 and CDR2 are SGHRS and YFSETQ. J is TRBJ2-1 and V is TRBV5-1, with 10 bases lining up with TRBD2. The sequence was collected from a man aged 25-45 years in good health and CMV-seropositive. The sample was PBMCs. DNA of the CDR3: TGCGCCAGCAGCTTGGCCCCCCAGCGGGGGGGATATGAGCAGTTCTTC. Its protein is CASSLAPQRGGYEQFF.